This is a list of T cell receptor beta chains from one sample in a study of blood T cells in healthy people across ages. Using its own MiXCR run on the 5' RACE reads, TCRdb lists one record per CDR3 protein. Of about 290,000 distinct CDR3 sequences in the sample, roughly 27% were seen once. Sequenced sample: blood. Every receptor here comes from a woman aged 70-85 years in good health. CDR3s include the opening cysteine and the closing phenylalanine or tryptophan. A D gene is named only where the DNA matches it firmly. Clone size appears in some rows only: once, few, many, or a class for an expanded clone.

clone_size: NA
d_call: NA
cdr3_length: 14
v_call: TRBV20-1
j_call: TRBJ1-3
cdr3_aa: CSAEARGSGNTIYF
cdr3_nt: TGCAGTGCTGAGGCGAGGGGTTCTGGAAACACCATATATTTT

clone_size: NA
d_call: TRBD1
cdr3_length: 15
v_call: TRBV28
j_call: TRBJ1-2
cdr3_aa: CASRGTGFRNYGYTF
cdr3_nt: TGTGCCAGCAGGGGGACAGGGTTTAGGAACTATGGCTACACCTTC

clone_size: few
d_call: NA
cdr3_length: 17
v_call: TRBV28
j_call: TRBJ1-1
cdr3_aa: CASSSKPWGDLNTEAFF
cdr3_nt: TGTGCCAGCAGTTCCAAGCCCTGGGGGGACCTGAACACTGAAGCTTTCTTT

clone_size: NA
d_call: NA
cdr3_length: 15
v_call: TRBV2
j_call: TRBJ2-6
cdr3_aa: CASSEIWSGANVLTF
cdr3_nt: TGTGCCAGCAGTGAAATTTGGTCTGGGGCCAACGTCCTGACTTTC

clone_size: NA
d_call: NA
cdr3_length: 14
v_call: TRBV7-2
j_call: TRBJ1-2
cdr3_aa: CASSLYILNYGYTF
cdr3_nt: TGTGCCAGCAGCTTATACATTCTTAACTATGGCTACACCTTC

clone_size: NA
d_call: NA
cdr3_length: 14
v_call: TRBV18
j_call: TRBJ1-1
cdr3_aa: CASSSTQGNTEAFF
cdr3_nt: TGTGCCAGCTCAAGTACACAGGGTAACACTGAAGCTTTCTTT

clone_size: NA
d_call: TRBD1
cdr3_length: 14
v_call: TRBV12-3/TRBV12-4
j_call: TRBJ2-5
cdr3_aa: CASSTGGGSETQYF
cdr3_nt: TGTGCCAGCAGTACAGGGGGCGGATCAGAGACCCAGTACTTC

clone_size: few
d_call: NA
cdr3_length: 13
v_call: TRBV12-3/TRBV12-4
j_call: TRBJ2-5
cdr3_aa: CASRYRVKETQYF
cdr3_nt: TGTGCCAGCAGATACAGGGTCAAAGAGACCCAGTACTTC

clone_size: few
d_call: NA
cdr3_length: 16
v_call: TRBV20-1
j_call: TRBJ1-3
cdr3_aa: CSARDWGYTEGNTIYF
cdr3_nt: TGCAGTGCTAGAGATTGGGGGTACACCGAGGGGAACACCATATATTTT

clone_size: NA
d_call: NA
cdr3_length: 20
v_call: TRBV21-1
j_call: TRBJ1-1
cdr3_aa: CASSKVGRDRGPTLNTEAFF
cdr3_nt: TGTGCCAGCAGCAAAGTAGGGAGGGACAGGGGGCCGACCTTAAACACTGAAGCTTTCTTT

clone_size: NA
d_call: NA
cdr3_length: 12
v_call: TRBV20-1
j_call: TRBJ2-1
cdr3_aa: CSAAKQGSEQFF
cdr3_nt: TGCAGTGCTGCTAAGCAGGGGAGTGAGCAGTTCTTC

clone_size: NA
d_call: TRBD2
cdr3_length: 15
v_call: TRBV27
j_call: TRBJ2-5
cdr3_aa: CASRRSRGGEETQYF
cdr3_nt: TGTGCCAGCAGACGCTCCCGGGGGGGAGAGGAGACCCAGTACTTC

clone_size: NA
d_call: NA
cdr3_length: 14
v_call: TRBV2
j_call: TRBJ1-1
cdr3_aa: CASSERGGKTEAFF
cdr3_nt: TGTGCCAGCAGTGAACGGGGAGGGAAGACTGAAGCTTTCTTT

clone_size: once
d_call: NA
cdr3_length: 16
v_call: TRBV25-1
j_call: TRBJ2-5
cdr3_aa: CASSELEVQVGETQYF
cdr3_nt: TGTGCCAGCAGTGAACTTGAGGTCCAGGTCGGAGAGACCCAGTACTTC

clone_size: NA
d_call: TRBD2
cdr3_length: 17
v_call: TRBV6-5
j_call: TRBJ2-3
cdr3_aa: CASSYGRRTSGTDTQYF
cdr3_nt: TGTGCCAGCAGTTACGGAAGGAGGACTAGCGGTACAGATACGCAGTATTTT

clone_size: NA
d_call: TRBD1
cdr3_length: 16
v_call: TRBV20-1
j_call: TRBJ1-1
cdr3_aa: CSAPAALDRVNTEAFF
cdr3_nt: TGCAGTGCTCCCGCCGCCCTCGACAGGGTAAACACTGAAGCTTTCTTT

clone_size: many
d_call: NA
cdr3_length: 13
v_call: TRBV14
j_call: TRBJ2-1
cdr3_aa: CASSRQPYNEQFF
cdr3_nt: TGTGCCAGCAGCCGCCAGCCCTACAATGAGCAGTTCTTC

clone_size: NA
d_call: TRBD2
cdr3_length: 14
v_call: TRBV11-1
j_call: TRBJ2-7
cdr3_aa: CASSTLAGNYEQYF
cdr3_nt: TGTGCCAGCAGCACCCTAGCGGGCAACTACGAGCAGTACTTC

clone_size: NA
d_call: NA
cdr3_length: 17
v_call: TRBV6-4
j_call: TRBJ1-4
cdr3_aa: CASTPGGGVATNEKLFF
cdr3_nt: TGTGCCAGCACCCCGGGAGGGGGAGTTGCAACTAATGAAAAACTGTTTTTT

clone_size: NA
d_call: TRBD1
cdr3_length: 17
v_call: TRBV12-3/TRBV12-4
j_call: TRBJ2-6
cdr3_aa: CACPRDSSLSGANVLTF
cdr3_nt: TGTGCCTGCCCTCGGGACAGCTCTCTATCTGGGGCCAACGTCCTGACTTTC

clone_size: NA
d_call: TRBD2
cdr3_length: 14
v_call: TRBV7-2
j_call: TRBJ2-1
cdr3_aa: CASIPLAGANEQFF
cdr3_nt: TGTGCCAGCATCCCACTAGCGGGGGCGAATGAGCAGTTCTTC

clone_size: NA
d_call: TRBD2
cdr3_length: 15
v_call: TRBV29-1
j_call: TRBJ2-1
cdr3_aa: CSVGTGGPLYNEQFF
cdr3_nt: TGCAGCGTTGGAACGGGAGGGCCTCTGTACAATGAGCAGTTCTTC

clone_size: NA
d_call: TRBD2
cdr3_length: 15
v_call: TRBV20-1
j_call: TRBJ2-3
cdr3_aa: CSASPAGLSTDTQYF
cdr3_nt: TGCAGTGCTAGTCCCGCGGGACTAAGCACAGATACACAGTATTTT